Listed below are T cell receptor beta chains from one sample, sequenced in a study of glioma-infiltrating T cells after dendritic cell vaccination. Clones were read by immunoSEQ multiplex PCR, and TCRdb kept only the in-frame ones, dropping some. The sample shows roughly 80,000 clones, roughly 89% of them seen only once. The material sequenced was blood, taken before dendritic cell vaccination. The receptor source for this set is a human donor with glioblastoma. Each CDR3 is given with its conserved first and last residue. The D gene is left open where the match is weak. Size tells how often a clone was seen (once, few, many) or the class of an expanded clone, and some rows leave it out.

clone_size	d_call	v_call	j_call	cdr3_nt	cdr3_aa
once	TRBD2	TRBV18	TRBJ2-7	TGTGCCAGCTCACCCCTGACTAGCGGACCGAGCTCCTACGAGCAGTACTTC	CASSPLTSGPSSYEQYF
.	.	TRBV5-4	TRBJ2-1	TGTGCCAGCAGCTTGAACTCGAACAATGAGCAGTTCTTC	CASSLNSNNEQFF
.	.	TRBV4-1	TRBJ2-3	TGCGCCAGCAGCCAAGATCGGGGGGCGACGACAGATACGCAGTATTTT	CASSQDRGATTDTQYF
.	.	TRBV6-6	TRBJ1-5	TGTGCCAGCAGTTACCGGGGCGGGGGCAATCAGCCCCAGCATTTT	CASSYRGGGNQPQHF
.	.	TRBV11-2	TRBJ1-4	TGTGCCAGCAGCACCTTACAGGGAAGAGGAAAACTGTTTTTT	CASSTLQGRGKLFF
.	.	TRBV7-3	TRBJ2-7	TGTGCCAGCAGCGTCTCCGGGACTCTGACTGGAGAGCAGTACTTC	CASSVSGTLTGEQYF
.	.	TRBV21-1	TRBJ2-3	TGTGCCAGCAGCCAAGGGGGGGTGGATACGCAGTATTTT	CASSQGGVDTQYF
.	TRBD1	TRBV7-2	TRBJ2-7	TGTGCCAGCAGCTTAGCGGGACAGGTTGGGGCCTACGAGCAGTACTTC	CASSLAGQVGAYEQYF
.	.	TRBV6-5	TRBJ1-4	TGTGCCAGCAGTGACCAGGGTGGGAATGAAAAACTGTTTTTT	CASSDQGGNEKLFF
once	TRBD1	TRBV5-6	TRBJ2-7	TGTGCCAGCCTGACCGGGACAGGGATTGGTGAGCAGTACTTC	CASLTGTGIGEQYF
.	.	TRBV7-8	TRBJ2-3	TGTGCCAGCAGCTTACCACCCCAGGGTGCTGGGGATACGCAGTATTTT	CASSLPPQGAGDTQYF
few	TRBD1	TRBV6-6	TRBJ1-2	TGTGCCAGCAGTTACCAACAGGGGAGTATAGGCTACACCTTC	CASSYQQGSIGYTF
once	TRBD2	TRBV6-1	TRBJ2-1	TGTGCCAGCCGAGGGACTAGCGGGCGGTACAATGAGCAGTTCTTC	CASRGTSGRYNEQFF
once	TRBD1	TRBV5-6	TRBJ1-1	TGTGCCAGCAGATCGGCCCTTGACAGGGGGCTGAGCACTGAAGCTTTCTTT	CASRSALDRGLSTEAFF
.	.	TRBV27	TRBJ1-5	TGTGCCAGCAGTTTTGCGGGGGACCGTCAGCCCCAGCATTTT	CASSFAGDRQPQHF
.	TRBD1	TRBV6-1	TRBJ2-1	TGTGCCAGCAGCGTCCGGGACAGGGTCTATGAGCAGTTCTTC	CASSVRDRVYEQFF
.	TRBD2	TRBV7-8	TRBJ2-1	TGTGCCAGCAGCCTTCAGCGGGAGGGTCTGGGTGAGCAGTTCTTC	CASSLQREGLGEQFF
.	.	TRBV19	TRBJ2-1	TGTGCCAGTGCAGCTCAGGGAAGGGGTGAGCAGTTCTTC	CASAAQGRGEQFF
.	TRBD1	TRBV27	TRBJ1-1	TGTGCCAGCAGTACAATCCTACAGGGGGCTTATATGAACACTGAAGCTTTCTTT	CASSTILQGAYMNTEAFF
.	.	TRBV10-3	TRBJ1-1	TGTGCCATCACTGGACAGCCGAACACTGAAGCTTTCTTT	CAITGQPNTEAFF
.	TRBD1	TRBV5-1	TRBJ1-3	TGCGCCAGCAGCTTGGAGGGACAGGGAAACACCATATATTTT	CASSLEGQGNTIYF
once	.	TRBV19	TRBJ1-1	TGTGCCAGTAGTATAGAACCCGGACAGCTTGAAGCTTTCTTT	CASSIEPGQLEAFF
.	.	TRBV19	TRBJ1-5	TGTGCCAGTAGTATCGGTTTTGACAGGACCAATCAGCCCCAGCATTTT	CASSIGFDRTNQPQHF
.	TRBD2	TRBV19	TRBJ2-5	TGTGCCAGTAGTCGGACTAGCAGTAGGGAGACCCAGTACTTC	CASSRTSSRETQYF
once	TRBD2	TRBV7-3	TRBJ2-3	TGTGCCAGCAGCTTAATGGCTAGCGGGGGCACAGATACGCAGTATTTT	CASSLMASGGTDTQYF
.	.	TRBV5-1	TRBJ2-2	TGCGCCAGCAGCTCCCTCCGGCGGGGGAACACCGGGGAGCTGTTTTTT	CASSSLRRGNTGELFF
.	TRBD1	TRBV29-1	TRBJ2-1	TGCAGCGGAATCACAGGGGGCACCTACAATGAGCAGTTCTTC	CSGITGGTYNEQFF
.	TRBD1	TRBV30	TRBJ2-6	TGTGCCTGGTCCATGCAGGGGGTTTCGGCCAACGTCCTGACTTTC	CAWSMQGVSANVLTF
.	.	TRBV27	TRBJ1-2	TGTGCCAGCAGTTTATCAATCGCCTCGGGTGGCTACACCTTC	CASSLSIASGGYTF
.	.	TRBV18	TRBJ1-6	TGTGCCAGCTCACCACGTTTAGGGGAGGATTCACCCCTCCACTTT	CASSPRLGEDSPLHF
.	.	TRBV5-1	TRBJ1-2	TGCGCCAGCAGCAGAGAACAGGGTATTGATGGCTACACCTTC	CASSREQGIDGYTF
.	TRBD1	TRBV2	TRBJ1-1	TGTGCCAGCAATCCCCGCTCGGACAGGGGACCTGAAGCTTTCTTT	CASNPRSDRGPEAFF